The 22 T cell receptor beta chains listed next were all sequenced from one sample in a study of blood T cells in healthy people across ages. Primed by a sample-barcoded 5' primer and a J-beta primer mix, a second PCR proceeded for 7 to 11 cycles. TCRdb ran MiXCR on the 5' RACE reads and lists one entry per CDR3 protein. The data contain 2 million or so distinct CDR3 sequences, around 48% of them seen just once; the ten biggest clones take up about 2.1%. The sequencing sample was made of blood. Receptors were obtained from a woman in her thirties or forties in good health.

The V call is TRBV6-5, the J call TRBJ1-2; 7 bases align to TRBD1. Germline loops: CDR1 MNHEY, CDR2 SVGAGI. Unmatched junction bases numbered 6, after V lost 6 bases and J lost 8 bases. This CDR3 is 12 amino acids long. CDR3 coding DNA: TGTGCCAGCAGGTTCCAGGGGGGAGGCTACACCTTC. This encodes CASRFQGGGYTF.

The chain joins TRBV4-3 to TRBJ2-5, with no clear D. Germline V gene data show CDR1 as LGHNA and CDR2 as YSLEER. This CDR3 region has 13 residues. Trimming pared 1 base from V and 11 bases from J, leaving 14 bases between. CDR3 amino acids: CASSQGFYYEQYF. In DNA, the CDR3 is TGCGCCAGCAGCCAAGGGTTTTATTATGAGCAGTACTTC.

This clonotype was recorded only once. A much larger clone lies one base from this, so it may be a read error. The chain joins TRBV4-1 to TRBJ2-4; TRBD2 agrees at 8 bases. The DNA end lines up better with TRBJ2-7; the J call may be wrong. The CDR3 runs to 16 residues. Germline CDR1 and CDR2: MGHRA and YSYEKL. CDR3 sequence reads: CASSQDPRGGSSEQYF. CDR3 bases: TGCGCCAGCAGCCAAGATCCACGGGGGGGATCCTCCGAGCAGTACTTC.

This clonotype was recorded a few times. At one of its ends the junction is not consistent with the germline gene, which may arise from a read error. The chain couples TRBV28 to TRBJ1-2; D may be TRBD1 (5 bases). Per germline, CDR1 MDHEN and CDR2 SYDVKM. This CDR3 region has 15 residues. CDR3 nucleotide sequence: TGTGCCAGCAGTTCGGGGGGGGACGCTAAGTATGGCTACACCTTC. Residues: CASSSGGDAKYGYTF.

The chain joins TRBV27 to TRBJ2-7; D is unclear. The germline CDR1 and CDR2 sequences are MNHEY and SMNVEV (reference sequence). This CDR3 has 15 residues. V was pared by 0 bases and J by 2 bases, with 11 bases between. CDR3: CASSLSGSRAYEQYF. Here the CDR3 DNA reads TGTGCCAGCAGTTTATCAGGGTCCAGAGCCTACGAGCAGTACTTC.

The CDR3 loop reads CASSESQGRLLEQYF. CDR3 sequence (DNA): TGTGCCAGCAGTGAAAGCCAGGGGCGCTTGCTGGAGCAGTACTTC. The chain joins TRBV6-1 to TRBJ2-4; D might be TRBD1 (6 bases). The CDR3 loop spans 15 amino acids. Germline-derived CDR1 and CDR2 are MNHNS and SASEGT. Deletions cut 2 bases from V and 13 bases from J, with 21 bases between.

This chain joins TRBV12-3 or TRBV12-4 and TRBJ2-1, with 16 bases identical to TRBD2. The CDR3 is 18 amino acids. V shed 5 bases, J shed 5 bases, and the junction held 9 bases outside the gene matches. The CDR3 DNA sequence: TGTGCCAGCAGTCTACGGGGACTAGCGGGGGGGCAGGACAATGAGCAGTTCTTC. It specifies CASSLRGLAGGQDNEQFF.

This clonotype came up a few times. The chain couples TRBV20-1 to TRBJ2-7; no clear D gene. The germline CDR1 and CDR2 sequences are DFQATT and SNEGSKA (reference sequence). V dropped 5 bases and J dropped 2 bases, with 10 bases sitting between them. The CDR3 sequence is 12 residues long. This CDR3 is CSASGSPYEQYF. The CDR3 DNA reads as TGCAGTGCTTCCGGGTCCCCCTACGAGCAGTACTTC.

V gene TRBV20-1 combines with J gene TRBJ2-7; TRBD1 might be the D (5 bases). CDR1 DFQATT and CDR2 SNEGSKA come from the germline V gene (reference sequence). This CDR3 region has 14 residues. V lost 0 bases, J lost 2 bases, and 11 bases lay in between. The CDR3 here is CSARDGRVPYEQYF. The CDR3 bases are TGCAGTGCTAGAGACGGCAGGGTGCCCTACGAGCAGTACTTC.

The V gene is TRBV10-3, the J gene TRBJ2-1, with a weak D call TRBD1 (5 bases). The V gene's germline CDR1 is ENHRY and CDR2 SYGVKD. The CDR3 length is 14 residues. Trimming stripped 5 bases from V and 5 bases from J, with 13 bases between. CDR3 bases: TGTGCCATCAGTTCCTTGGGGCCAAACAATGAGCAGTTCTTC. Amino acids: CAISSLGPNNEQFF.

The V and J genes are TRBV27 and TRBJ1-2; D is uncertain. Germline CDR1 MNHEY, CDR2 SMNVEV (reference sequence). Trimming stripped 6 bases from V and 5 bases from J, with 16 bases between. The CDR3 extends over 14 amino acids. Here the CDR3 reads CASRERGRSYGYTF. The CDR3 nucleotides read TGTGCCAGCAGAGAACGCGGACGGAGTTATGGCTACACCTTC.

V usage is TRBV3-1 and J usage is TRBJ2-5; 7 bases agree with TRBD2. The CDR3 has 15 amino acids. Germline loops: CDR1 LGHDT, CDR2 YNNKEL (reference sequence). Trimming cost V 11 bases and J 3 bases; bases outside gene matches: 15. The CDR3 loop is CAGTRTLADEETQYF. CDR3 nucleotide sequence: TGTGCCGGCACCAGGACTCTAGCGGACGAAGAGACCCAGTACTTC.

The chain has TRBV4-1 and TRBJ2-5; D perhaps matches TRBD1 (6 bases). The CDR3 is 15 residues long. Looked up from germline, CDR1 is MGHRA and CDR2 is YSYEKL. V lost 4 bases and J lost 1, with 13 bases in between. CDR3 sequence (DNA): TGCGCCAGCAGCCGGGGGCTAGGGATCCAAGAGACCCAGTACTTC. It codes for CASSRGLGIQETQYF.

This clonotype was counted between two and nine times. The chain employs TRBV5-6 and TRBJ2-7, with unresolved D. Between the trimmed V and J ends, which lost 3 bases and 0 bases, there was a span of 10 bases. The V gene's germline CDR1 is SGHDT and CDR2 YYEEEE. This CDR3 is 14 amino acids long. CDR3: CASSSPFSSYEQYF. The CDR3 DNA follows: TGTGCCAGCAGCTCCCCGTTTTCCTCCTACGAGCAGTACTTC.

The V gene is TRBV7-2, the J gene TRBJ2-3; D tentatively fits TRBD1 or TRBD2 (5 bases each). Trimming took off 1 base at V and 1 base at J, with 12 bases between the two ends. The CDR3 spans 16 residues. Germline CDR1 SGHTA, CDR2 FQGNSA. The CDR3 loop reads CASSLEGTTGTDTQYF. The CDR3, as DNA: TGTGCCAGCAGCTTAGAGGGGACGACGGGCACAGATACGCAGTATTTT.

The chain links TRBV29-1 to TRBJ1-2; 9 bases are a match to TRBD1. The V gene's germline CDR1 is SQVTM and CDR2 ANQGSEA. The V gene end was trimmed by 4 bases and the J gene end by 2 bases; junction bases not matched to a gene: 14. The length of the CDR3 is 17 residues. DNA of the CDR3: TGCAGCGTTGGAAGCTTGGACGGGACAGGGTTCAACTATGGCTACACCTTC. Protein product: CSVGSLDGTGFNYGYTF.

This sequence joins TRBV10-1 and TRBJ2-3; D unclear. The CDR3 totals 14 residues. Between the trimmed V and J ends, which lost 2 bases and 3 bases, there was a span of 9 bases. Germline V gene lookup returns CDR1 WNHNN and CDR2 SYGVQD (reference sequence). Written as DNA, the CDR3 is TGCGCCAGCAGTGAGGGGTTATATACAGATACGCAGTATTTT. Amino acid sequence: CASSEGLYTDTQYF.

Here the CDR3 reads CASSPATTGSTDTQYF. In DNA form, the CDR3 reads TGTGCCAGCAGCCCGGCTACGACAGGCTCCACAGATACGCAGTATTTT. This chain uses TRBV3-1 with TRBJ2-3, with a possible D match to TRBD1 (6 bases). The germline gives CDR1 LGHDT, CDR2 YNNKEL (reference sequence). The germline V and J ends were trimmed by 4 bases and 2 bases, with 16 bases remaining between them. The CDR3 spans 16 residues.

V is TRBV5-1 and J is TRBJ2-5; tentative D call: TRBD1 (5 bases). V was cut by 4 bases and J by 5 bases, with 15 bases left in between. The CDR3 is 14 amino acids. CDR1 is SGHRS and CDR2 is YFSETQ in the germline V gene. CDR3 loop: CASSPTTGVETQYF. DNA of the CDR3: TGCGCCAGCAGCCCTACCACAGGTGTTGAGACCCAGTACTTC.

This chain uses TRBV2 with TRBJ2-7; 9 bases align to TRBD1. Germline V gives CDR1 SNHLY, CDR2 FYNNEI. There are 14 residues in the CDR3. V dropped 6 bases and J dropped 5; count of bases not matched to a gene: 8. DNA of the CDR3: TGTGCCAGCAGGGATTGGGACAGGGATAACGAGCAGTACTTC. This encodes CASRDWDRDNEQYF.

The genes are TRBV6-1 and TRBJ2-5, with no clear D. CDR1 MNHNS and CDR2 SASEGT come from the germline V gene. The CDR3 spans 13 residues. The V end lost 0 bases, the J end lost 11 bases, and 13 bases lay between the germline ends. DNA of the CDR3: TGTGCCAGCAGTGAAGCGGTCGGGTACCAGCAGTACTTC. This translates into CASSEAVGYQQYF.

This clonotype occurred a few times. V and J are TRBV24-1 and TRBJ2-4; D unclear. Trimming took off 8 bases at V and 0 bases at J, with 16 bases between the two ends. Germline V gene data show CDR1 as KGHDR and CDR2 as SFDVKD. The CDR3 extends over 16 amino acids. The CDR3 sequence is CATTSPVGLAKNIQYF. In DNA, the CDR3 is TGTGCCACCACATCTCCAGTGGGGTTAGCCAAAAACATTCAGTACTTC.